These 32 T cell receptor beta chains came from one sample sequenced in a study of beta chain features in type 1 diabetes. Broader study findings: Type 1 diabetes patients showed a moderate but significant shortening of TCRB CDR3s in all four CD4+ subsets.

Their cognate antigens are unknown. The study reverse transcribed the entire isolated RNA, so it sequenced expressed TCRB transcripts. Measured with immunoSEQ multiplex PCR; TCRdb has only the in-frame clones, and not every one. This sample has a few hundred thousand clones; around 22% occur once, and the top ten carry 0.012%. The material sequenced was naive CD4+ T cells from blood. These receptors were taken from a woman under 40 with type 1 diabetes.

The CDR3 coding sequence is TGTGCCAGCAGTTCCGGACTTACAGATACGCAGTATTTT. Its translation: CASSSGLTDTQYF. The J gene is TRBJ2-3, the V gene TRBV2, with TRBD2 as a possible D gene (5 bases). Deletions cut 5 bases from V and 3 bases from J, with 9 bases between. This CDR3 has 13 amino acids. CDR1 is SNHLY, CDR2 FYNNEI, per germline.

This clone appeared a few times. The chain has TRBV4-2 and TRBJ2-7, with D perhaps TRBD2 (5 bases). This CDR3 has 12 residues. CDR1 LGHNA and CDR2 YNFKEQ come from the germline V gene. Trimming took off 10 bases at V and 3 bases at J, with 13 bases between the two ends. CDR3 region: CATGVEGYEQYF. CDR3 nucleotides: TGTGCCACTGGGGTAGAGGGCTACGAGCAGTACTTC.

J is TRBJ2-5 and V is TRBV11-3; no clear D gene. Germline V gives CDR1 SGHNT, CDR2 YENEEA. CDR3 length: 12 residues. Deletions cut 3 bases from V and 10 bases from J, with 12 bases between. CDR3 residues: CASSFSPLGQYF. CDR3 DNA sequence: TGTGCCAGCAGCTTCTCACCCCTCGGCCAGTACTTC.

This clone was seen a few times. The V gene is TRBV7-9, the J gene TRBJ1-2, with D tentatively TRBD1 (5 bases). With 2 bases removed from V and 8 bases from J, the gap between germline ends came to 15 bases. The CDR3 is made up of 14 amino acids. Germline V gene lookup returns CDR1 SEHNR and CDR2 FQNEAQ (reference sequence). The DNA for the CDR3 is TGTGCCAGCAGCTTAATAGACGACAGCTGGGGCTACACCTTC. This sequence encodes CASSLIDDSWGYTF.

This clone was seen a few times. One junction end disagrees with the germline gene, perhaps due to a read error. This chain links TRBV7-7 with TRBJ2-5; D possibly corresponds to TRBD1 (5 bases). CDR1 SSHAT and CDR2 FNYEAQ come from the germline V gene (reference sequence). The CDR3 contains 15 residues. The CDR3 here is CASSLDGALQETQYF. CDR3 sequence (DNA): TGTGCTAGCAGCTTGGATGGGGCTCTTCAAGAGACCCAGTACTTC.

The rearrangement links TRBV18 to TRBJ1-2; possibly TRBD1 for D (6 bases). In germline, CDR1 is KGHSH, CDR2 LQKENI. The CDR3 loop spans 13 amino acids. Trimming pared 6 bases from V and 2 bases from J, leaving 10 bases between. CDR3 nucleotide sequence: TGTGCCAGCTCTGTCAGGGGCAACTATGGCTACACCTTC. It encodes CASSVRGNYGYTF.

The rearrangement uses TRBV9 and TRBJ2-1, with 9 bases aligning to TRBD1. The J segment lost 7 bases and the V segment lost 3 bases, leaving 5 bases of the junction unmatched. This CDR3 spans 14 amino acids. Per the germline V gene, CDR1 is SGDLS and CDR2 is YYNGEE. For the CDR3, the DNA is TGTGCCAGCAGCGCGGACAGGGGCGGGAATGAGCAGTTCTTC. Its translation is CASSADRGGNEQFF.

The CDR3 protein is CASSQDRETGGFYEQYF. As DNA, the CDR3 is TGCGCCAGCAGCCAAGATAGGGAAACAGGGGGCTTCTACGAGCAGTACTTC. The chain uses TRBV4-1 and TRBJ2-7, with TRBD1 matching 9 bases. This CDR3 spans 17 amino acids. The germline V gene has CDR1 MGHRA and CDR2 YSYEKL. V shed 0 bases and J 3 bases; nucleotides not matched to a gene: 9.

The J gene is TRBJ2-6, the V gene TRBV5-1; 12 bases map to TRBD2. Germline V CDR1 and CDR2: SGHRS, YFSETQ. V shed 2 bases, J shed 1 base, and the junction held 4 bases outside the gene matches. The CDR3 covers 18 residues. The CDR3 loop is CASSFSGTSGSGANVLTF. The CDR3 region has the DNA TGCGCCAGCAGCTTCTCGGGGACTAGCGGGTCTGGGGCCAACGTCCTGACTTTC.

This clone occurred a few times. Other DNA sequences of this sample code for an identical CDR3. The rearrangement joins TRBV30 to TRBJ2-1; D might be TRBD1 (5 bases). CDR1 and CDR2 (germline): GTSNPN, SVGIG (reference sequence). V lost 5 bases, J lost 4 bases, and 9 bases lay in between. This CDR3 is 12 amino acids long. The CDR3 coding sequence is TGTGCCTGGTCCAGGGTTTACAATGAGCAGTTCTTC. Translating it yields CAWSRVYNEQFF.

The chain has TRBV30 and TRBJ2-7; perhaps TRBD2 as D (6 bases). The germline CDR1 and CDR2 sequences are GTSNPN and SVGIG (reference sequence). V was pared by 0 bases and J by 5 bases, with 11 bases between. The length of the CDR3 is 13 residues. CDR3 sequence (DNA): TGTGCCTGGAGTGTACGAACGGGGGACGAGCAGTACTTC. The encoded protein is CAWSVRTGDEQYF.

The chain combines TRBV23-1 with TRBJ2-2; D perhaps matches TRBD1 (5 bases). TRBV23-1 is sorted into the ORF group, with uncertain function. The V and J ends lost 3 bases and 4 bases respectively, with 18 bases between them. This CDR3 spans 17 amino acids. CDR3 nucleotides: TGCGCCAGCAGTCAGGATGGACAAGGACGAGGCACCGGGGAGCTGTTTTTT. This codes for CASSQDGQGRGTGELFF.

The chain employs TRBV29-1 and TRBJ1-2; a possible D gene is TRBD1 (5 bases). Trimming took 4 bases from V and 7 from J, leaving 19 bases between them. The CDR3 consists of 14 residues. CDR1 and CDR2 from the germline V gene are SQVTM and ANQGSEA. CDR3 loop: CSVGPLTVTSGYTF. The CDR3 DNA sequence: TGCAGCGTTGGCCCCCTGACAGTAACCAGTGGCTACACCTTC.

The chain links TRBV19 to TRBJ2-3; 7 bases map to TRBD1. The V gene's germline CDR1 is LNHDA and CDR2 SQIVND (reference sequence). CDR3 length: 16 amino acids. J was trimmed by 5 bases and V by 5 bases; bases with no gene match: 13. CDR3 loop: CASSARDRDGGDTQYF. CDR3 sequence (DNA): TGTGCCAGTAGTGCCCGTGACAGGGATGGGGGAGATACGCAGTATTTT.

This chain uses TRBV15 with TRBJ2-1; 13 bases are shared with TRBD2. Losses at the gene ends were 4 bases for V and 7 bases for J; bases not matched to a gene: 4. The germline gives CDR1 LNHNV, CDR2 YYDKDF (reference sequence). The CDR3 runs to 15 residues. The CDR3 spells CATSTTSGRGNEQFF. In nucleotides, the CDR3 is TGTGCCACCAGCACCACTAGCGGGAGGGGGAATGAGCAGTTCTTC.

This clone has just a few counts. The J gene is TRBJ2-7, the V gene TRBV6-5, with a possible D match to TRBD1 (6 bases). CDR1 and CDR2 from the germline V gene are MNHEY and SVGAGI. Trimming took 4 bases from V and 3 from J, leaving 10 bases between them. This CDR3 is built from 13 residues. The CDR3 DNA is TGTGCCAGCAGTTTGGTCAGGGGCTACGAGCAGTACTTC. Translation: CASSLVRGYEQYF.

The chain joins TRBV10-3 to TRBJ1-4, with 10 bases matching TRBD1. CDR3 length: 13 amino acids. Germline values: CDR1 ENHRY, CDR2 SYGVKD. The ends lost 7 bases at V and 7 bases at J; junction bases unmatched: 3. The CDR3 region is CAIKGTGVEKLFF. Written as DNA, the CDR3 is TGTGCCATCAAGGGGACAGGGGTTGAAAAACTGTTTTTT.

The chain employs TRBV19 and TRBJ2-1, with 8 bases fitting TRBD2. The V and J ends lost 3 bases and 0 bases, in that order; junction bases with no gene match: 13. The CDR3 length is 19 residues. Germline assignment: CDR1 LNHDA and CDR2 SQIVND (reference sequence). The CDR3 DNA sequence: TGTGCCAGTAGTATGGGACTAGTACTGCCCTTACCCTCCTACAATGAGCAGTTCTTC. Protein product: CASSMGLVLPLPSYNEQFF.

The chain joins TRBV7-9 to TRBJ1-5; the match to TRBD1 covers 12 bases. The V segment lost 4 bases and the J segment 0 bases; nucleotides outside the gene matches: 7. The CDR3 consists of 18 residues. Germline V gives CDR1 SEHNR, CDR2 FQNEAQ (reference sequence). The CDR3: CASSSGGQGAYSNQPQHF. The CDR3 bases are TGTGCCAGCAGCTCCGGGGGACAGGGGGCTTATAGCAATCAGCCCCAGCATTTT.

CDR3 protein: CASSRSRSGSRDTGELFF. CDR3 DNA: TGCGCCAGCAGCCGGTCTCGTAGCGGGAGCCGCGACACCGGGGAGCTGTTTTTT. The chain uses TRBV4-1 and TRBJ2-2, with 9 bases aligning to TRBD2. Per germline, CDR1 MGHRA and CDR2 YSYEKL. The CDR3 runs to 18 residues. V was pared by 4 bases and J by 3 bases, with 12 bases of the junction left unmatched.

There are a few counts of this clone. The chain joins TRBV25-1 to TRBJ2-7; 10 positions match TRBD1. Germline assignment: CDR1 MGHDK and CDR2 SYGVNS. The CDR3 totals 16 residues. Trimming at V came to 2 bases and at J to 2 bases, leaving 6 bases not matched to a gene. The CDR3 reads CASSEIPGQGTYEQYF. DNA of the CDR3: TGTGCCAGCAGTGAAATACCGGGACAGGGGACCTACGAGCAGTACTTC.

This chain links TRBV5-1 with TRBJ2-5; 8 bases align to TRBD2. Trimming at V came to 1 base and at J to 4 bases, leaving 6 bases not matched to a gene. The CDR3 consists of 15 residues. CDR1 is SGHRS and CDR2 is YFSETQ in the germline V gene. The DNA of the CDR3 is TGCGCCAGCAGCTTGTCTAGCGGGCCGGGAGAGACCCAGTACTTC. This sequence encodes CASSLSSGPGETQYF.

V and J are TRBV10-1 and TRBJ1-3, with D tentatively TRBD1 (6 bases). Trimming shortened V by 4 bases and J by 4 bases, and 11 bases separated the two germline ends. The CDR3 runs 14 residues. The germline gives CDR1 WNHNN, CDR2 SYGVQD (reference sequence). The CDR3 spells CASSADSTGNTIYF. CDR3 coding DNA: TGCGCCAGCAGTGCGGACAGTACGGGAAACACCATATATTTT.

The CDR3 coding sequence is TGTGCCAGCAGTTACGGGGGCGAAAACACTGAAGCTTTCTTT. Translated: CASSYGGENTEAFF. J is TRBJ1-1 and V is TRBV6-6; possible D gene TRBD1, 6 bases. The CDR3 totals 14 residues. Trimming pared 2 bases from V and 2 bases from J, leaving 9 bases between. From germline, CDR1 is MNHNY and CDR2 SVGAGI (reference sequence).

The J gene is TRBJ1-1, the V gene TRBV7-9, with D unclear. The CDR3 covers 14 residues. Per germline, CDR1 SEHNR and CDR2 FQNEAQ (reference sequence). The ends were cut back, 5 bases at V and 2 bases at J, with 12 bases in the middle. The CDR3 nucleotides read TGTGCCAGCAGCCGGGAAGGATACAACACTGAAGCTTTCTTT. It translates to CASSREGYNTEAFF.

The chain combines TRBV29-1 with TRBJ2-7, with 8 bases aligning to TRBD1. Germline lookup yields CDR1 SQVTM and CDR2 ANQGSEA. The CDR3 consists of 14 residues. J lost 6 bases, V lost 3 bases, and 10 bases had no gene match. This CDR3 reads CSVDKAGTGAEQYF. The CDR3 DNA reads TGCAGCGTTGACAAGGCCGGGACAGGCGCCGAGCAGTACTTC.

V and J are TRBV4-1 and TRBJ2-7; D may be TRBD1 (6 bases). V was cut by 1 base and J by 4 bases, with 17 bases left in between. CDR3 length: 16 residues. CDR1 and CDR2 (germline): MGHRA, YSYEKL. DNA for the CDR3: TGCGCCAGCAGCCAAGTGGGGGCCGTAGGGCCTTACGAGCAGTACTTC. This gives the protein CASSQVGAVGPYEQYF.

This chain connects TRBV19 to TRBJ1-5; D is possibly TRBD1 (6 bases). V lost 4 bases and J 1 base, leaving 14 bases between the germline ends. This CDR3 region has 16 residues. Germline values: CDR1 LNHDA, CDR2 SQIVND (reference sequence). CDR3 in amino acids: CASSTGEFGSNQPQHF. DNA of the CDR3: TGTGCCAGTAGTACAGGGGAATTTGGGAGCAATCAGCCCCAGCATTTT.

The V call is TRBV30, the J call TRBJ1-3, with D possibly matching TRBD1 (5 bases). This CDR3 is 13 amino acids long. Germline CDR1 is GTSNPN and CDR2 is SVGIG (reference sequence). The ends were cut back, 2 bases at V and 4 bases at J, with 9 bases in the middle. The CDR3 here is CAWSSDTGNTIYF. DNA for the CDR3: TGTGCCTGGAGTTCGGACACAGGAAACACCATATATTTT.

This clone was counted a single time. Other DNA variants within this sample encode the same CDR3. This chain connects TRBV5-1 to TRBJ2-7, with TRBD1 identical over 7 bases. CDR1 and CDR2 (germline): SGHRS, YFSETQ. This CDR3 is 14 amino acids long. The V segment lost 0 bases and the J segment 3 bases; nucleotides outside the gene matches: 3. The chain's CDR3 is CASSLAGDSYEQYF. For the CDR3, the DNA is TGCGCCAGCAGCTTGGCAGGGGACAGCTACGAGCAGTACTTC.

The chain uses TRBV6-6 and TRBJ1-2; D ambiguous. The CDR3 extends over 14 amino acids. Germline V gene lookup returns CDR1 MNHNY and CDR2 SVGAGI (reference sequence). Trimming pared 6 bases from V and 6 bases from J, leaving 17 bases between. In nucleotides, the CDR3 is TGTGCCAGCAGGCCCCCCAGGCCAGGCGATGGCTACACCTTC. Residues: CASRPPRPGDGYTF.

This clone was detected only a few times. The V gene is TRBV9, the J gene TRBJ2-7, with 7 bases identical to TRBD2. CDR1 and CDR2 from the germline V gene are SGDLS and YYNGEE. V shed 4 bases, J shed 1 base, and the junction held 5 bases outside the gene matches. The CDR3 length is 14 residues. CDR3 protein: CASSPRDYSYEQYF. The CDR3, as DNA: TGTGCCAGCAGCCCCCGGGACTATTCCTACGAGCAGTACTTC.